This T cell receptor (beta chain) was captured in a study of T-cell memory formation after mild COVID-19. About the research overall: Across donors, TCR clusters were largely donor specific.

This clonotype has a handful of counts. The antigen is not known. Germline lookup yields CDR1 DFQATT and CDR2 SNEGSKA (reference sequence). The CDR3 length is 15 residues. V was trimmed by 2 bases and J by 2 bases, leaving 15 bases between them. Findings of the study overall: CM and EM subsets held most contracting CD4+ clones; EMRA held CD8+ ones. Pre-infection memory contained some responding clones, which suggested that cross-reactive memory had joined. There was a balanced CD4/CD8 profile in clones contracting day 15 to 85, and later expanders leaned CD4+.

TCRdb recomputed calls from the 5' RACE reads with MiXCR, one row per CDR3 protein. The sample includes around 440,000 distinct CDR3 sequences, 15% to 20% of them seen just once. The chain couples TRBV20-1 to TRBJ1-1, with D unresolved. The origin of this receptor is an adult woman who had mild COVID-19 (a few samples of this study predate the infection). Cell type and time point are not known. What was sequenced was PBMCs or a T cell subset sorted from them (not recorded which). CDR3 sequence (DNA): TGCAGTGCTAGACGGTTAGGGCAGAAAAACACTGAAGCTTTCTTT. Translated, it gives CSARRLGQKNTEAFF.